Described below is a single T cell receptor (beta chain) sequence and its context. The sample is drawn from a study of T cell changes during pregnancy in multiple sclerosis. This CDR3 has 15 amino acids. Trimming stripped 2 bases from V and 8 bases from J, with 16 bases between. Germline V gene data show CDR1 as SGHTA and CDR2 as FQGTGA. TCRdb's copy holds only in-frame clones and misses some; the assay was immunoSEQ multiplex PCR. The data contain approximately 90,000 clones, 85% to 95% of them singletons. V is TRBV7-3 and J is TRBJ2-1; D is ambiguous. The sequencing here drew on peripheral blood, taken after pregnancy. The TCR was taken from a female donor with multiple sclerosis, enrolled in a pregnancy study. DNA for the CDR3: TGTGCCAGCAGCTTAGGCCAGGCTCAGACGGATGAGCAGTTCTTC. Amino acid sequence: CASSLGQAQTDEQFF.